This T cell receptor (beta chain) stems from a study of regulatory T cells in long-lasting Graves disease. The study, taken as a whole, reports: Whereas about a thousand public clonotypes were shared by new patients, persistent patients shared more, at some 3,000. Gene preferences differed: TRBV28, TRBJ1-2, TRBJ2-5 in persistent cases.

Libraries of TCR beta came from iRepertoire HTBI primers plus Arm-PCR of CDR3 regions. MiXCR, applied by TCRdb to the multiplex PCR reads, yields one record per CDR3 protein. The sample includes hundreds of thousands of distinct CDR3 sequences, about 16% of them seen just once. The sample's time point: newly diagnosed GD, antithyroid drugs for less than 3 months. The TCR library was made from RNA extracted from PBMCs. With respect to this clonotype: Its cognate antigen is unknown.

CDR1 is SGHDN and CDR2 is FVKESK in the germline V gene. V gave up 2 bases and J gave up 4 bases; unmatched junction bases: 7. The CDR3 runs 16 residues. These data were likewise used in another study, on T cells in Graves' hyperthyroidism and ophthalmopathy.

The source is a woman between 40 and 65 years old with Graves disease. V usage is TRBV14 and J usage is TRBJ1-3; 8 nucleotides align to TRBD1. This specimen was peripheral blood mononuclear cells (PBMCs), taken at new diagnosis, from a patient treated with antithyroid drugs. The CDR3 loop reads CASSQHDRGGGNTIYF. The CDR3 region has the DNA TGTGCCAGCAGCCAACACGACAGGGGAGGAGGAAACACCATATATTTT.